This TCR beta chain was profiled in a study of stem cell transplantation in POMP-related autoinflammatory disease. Study background: Neutrophil and platelet engraftment from the graft donor was 100% through one year after transplant.

Produced via immunoSEQ multiplex PCR; TCRdb's table is partial and in-frame only. The top ten clones hold about 0.7% of a sample with some 69,000 clones, more than 75% of them seen once. The ends were cut back, 6 bases at V and 8 bases at J, with 14 bases in the middle. Germline V gene data show CDR1 as SGHNT and CDR2 as YYREEE (reference sequence). CDR3 length equals 13 residues. The chain uses TRBV5-4 and TRBJ2-2; D not resolved. The clonotype originates from a human patient with POMP-related autoinflammation and immune dysregulation (PRAID). Some T cells may arise from the graft donor. The source material was CD4+ T cells from PBMCs, sampled after stem cell transplantation. DNA for the CDR3: TGTGCCAGCACTACAGCCCTATGGGGGGAGCTGTTTTTT. It encodes CASTTALWGELFF.